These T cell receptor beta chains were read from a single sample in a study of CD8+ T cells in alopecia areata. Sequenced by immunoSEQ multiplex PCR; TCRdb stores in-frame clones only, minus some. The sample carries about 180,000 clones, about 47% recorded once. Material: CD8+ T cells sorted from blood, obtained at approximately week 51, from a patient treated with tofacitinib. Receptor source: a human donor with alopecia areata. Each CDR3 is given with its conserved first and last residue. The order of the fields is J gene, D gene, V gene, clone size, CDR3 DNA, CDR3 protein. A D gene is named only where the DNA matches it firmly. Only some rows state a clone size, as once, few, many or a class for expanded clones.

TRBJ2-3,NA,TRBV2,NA,TGTGCCAGCAGTGATTTAGTCTACAAGGGTACGCAGTATTTT,CASSDLVYKGTQYF
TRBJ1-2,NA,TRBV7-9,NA,TGTGCCAGCAGCTTAGCGGTGGGGGATGGCTACACCTTC,CASSLAVGDGYTF
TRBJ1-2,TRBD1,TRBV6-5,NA,TGTGCCAGCAGTTACTCGAGACAGGGGGCTGGCTATGGCTACACCTTC,CASSYSRQGAGYGYTF
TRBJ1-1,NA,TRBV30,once,TGTGCCTGGAGTGTCGGACACCTCACTGAAGCTTTCTTT,CAWSVGHLTEAFF
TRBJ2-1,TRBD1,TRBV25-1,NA,TGTGCCAGCATCGACGACAGGGGAGGTCACAATGAGCAGTTCTTC,CASIDDRGGHNEQFF
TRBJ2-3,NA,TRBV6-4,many,TGTGCCAGCAGTCCAGTGGGGGGCACAGATACGCAGTATTTT,CASSPVGGTDTQYF
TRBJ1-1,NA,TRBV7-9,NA,TGTGCCAGCAGCCCTGGGGAGGTGCCGGGGGCTTTCTTT,CASSPGEVPGAFF
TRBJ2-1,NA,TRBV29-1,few,TGCAGCGTTGAAGCTTGGGTGTACAATGAGCAGTTCTTC,CSVEAWVYNEQFF
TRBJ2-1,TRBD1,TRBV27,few,TGTGCCAGCACCCTGACAGGGCGGGTAGCTGAGCAGTTCTTC,CASTLTGRVAEQFF
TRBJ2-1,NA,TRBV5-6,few,TGTGCCAGCAGCTTCCTCGGGGACACCTACAATGAGCAGTTCTTC,CASSFLGDTYNEQFF
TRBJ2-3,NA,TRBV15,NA,TGTGCCACCAGCAGAGATCCCGGCCCTGGCACAGATACGCAGTATTTT,CATSRDPGPGTDTQYF
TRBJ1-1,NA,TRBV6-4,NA,TGTGCCAGCACCTCTGGGAGCACTGAAGCTTTCTTT,CASTSGSTEAFF
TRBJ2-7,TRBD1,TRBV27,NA,TGTGCCAGCAGTTTAGAGGGGACAGGGGTCGAGCAGTACTTC,CASSLEGTGVEQYF